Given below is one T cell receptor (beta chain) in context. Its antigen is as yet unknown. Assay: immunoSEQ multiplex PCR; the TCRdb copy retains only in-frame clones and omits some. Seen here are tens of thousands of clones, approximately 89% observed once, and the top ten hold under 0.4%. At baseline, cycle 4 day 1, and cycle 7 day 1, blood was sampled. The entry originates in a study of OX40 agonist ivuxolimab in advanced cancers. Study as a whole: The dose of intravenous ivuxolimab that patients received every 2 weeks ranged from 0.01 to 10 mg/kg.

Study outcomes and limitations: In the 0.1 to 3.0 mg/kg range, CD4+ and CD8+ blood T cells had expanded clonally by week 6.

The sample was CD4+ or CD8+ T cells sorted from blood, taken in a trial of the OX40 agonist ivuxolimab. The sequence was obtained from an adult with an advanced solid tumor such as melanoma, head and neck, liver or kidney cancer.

In DNA form, the CDR3 reads TGTGCCAGCAGTGGCCGGGACAGGACCGGGGAGCTGTTTTTT. Protein: CASSGRDRTGELFF. The rearrangement uses TRBV25-1 and TRBJ2-2; 8 nucleotides line up with TRBD1. Per the germline V gene, CDR1 is MGHDK and CDR2 is SYGVNS. J was trimmed by 5 bases and V by 4 bases; bases with no gene match: 3. This CDR3 is 14 amino acids long.